Following are 18 T cell receptor beta chains from one sample sequenced in a study of T cell responses to AZD1222 COVID-19 vaccine. Clones were read by immunoSEQ multiplex PCR, and TCRdb kept only the in-frame ones, dropping some. The table has 80,000 to 100,000 clones, just under 90% seen once; the top ten hold 2.5% to 3%. Specimen: peripheral blood, collected on day 0 of MenACWY control vaccination. The receptors were sampled from an adult in good health.

The V gene is TRBV5-1, the J gene TRBJ2-3; TRBD2 matches 8 bases. This CDR3 comprises 20 residues. With 4 bases clipped from V and 0 bases from J, the junction kept 19 bases outside the gene matches. Per the germline V gene, CDR1 is SGHRS and CDR2 is YFSETQ. The CDR3 DNA reads as TGCGCCAGCAGCGAAGGTTCGGGGGGGTGGACAGCAACTAGCACAGATACGCAGTATTTT. This codes for CASSEGSGGWTATSTDTQYF.

The chain joins TRBV29-1 to TRBJ1-1; 7 nucleotides agree with TRBD1. This CDR3 contains 14 residues. CDR1 and CDR2 from the germline V gene are SQVTM and ANQGSEA. The V and J ends lost 1 base and 0 bases, in that order; junction bases with no gene match: 2. CDR3: CSVEGDSMNTEAFF. Written as DNA, the CDR3 is TGCAGCGTTGAAGGGGACAGTATGAACACTGAAGCTTTCTTT.

The chain employs TRBV11-2 and TRBJ2-1; D tentatively reads TRBD1 or TRBD2 (5 bases each). V lost 5 bases and J 9 bases, leaving 23 bases between the germline ends. The CDR3 is made up of 16 amino acids. The germline CDR1 and CDR2 sequences are SGHAT and FQNNGV. The CDR3: CASSRPTGTSATEQFF. The CDR3 DNA reads as TGTGCCAGCAGCCGACCGACGGGGACGAGTGCCACTGAGCAGTTCTTC.

Here the CDR3 reads CAWSVLRSSSGNTIYF. CDR3 coding DNA: TGTGCCTGGAGTGTATTAAGATCCTCCTCTGGAAACACCATATATTTT. The chain has TRBV30 and TRBJ1-3; the D is unclear. Trimming took 0 bases from V and 0 from J, leaving 12 bases between them. The CDR3 loop spans 16 amino acids. The germline V gene has CDR1 GTSNPN and CDR2 SVGIG (reference sequence).

This clone was detected only once. The chain is built from TRBV3-1 (or the pseudogene TRBV3-2) and TRBJ1-1; D may be TRBD1 (5 bases). V was cut by 1 base and J by 10 bases, with 19 bases left in between. The CDR3 consists of 15 residues. Germline V lookup: CDR1 LGHDT, CDR2 YNNKEL (reference sequence). CDR3 bases: TGTGCCAGCAGCCAAGGACCCTCGGGGGAAAAGGTAGCTTTCTTT. This encodes CASSQGPSGEKVAFF.

The chain combines TRBV19 with TRBJ1-2, with D unclear. Per the germline V gene, CDR1 is LNHDA and CDR2 is SQIVND (reference sequence). V lost 1 base and J lost 8, with 11 bases in between. This CDR3 contains 13 residues. CDR3 region: CASSIAVRSGYTF. CDR3 DNA sequence: TGTGCCAGTAGTATAGCAGTTCGAAGCGGCTACACCTTC. Looking up the rest from reference TRBV19 and TRBJ1-2 gives the full variable domain: DGGITQSPKYLFRKEGQNVTLSCEQNLNHDAMYWYRQDPGQGLRLIYYSQIVNDFQKGDIAEGYSVSREKKESFPLTVTSAQKNPTAFYLCASSIAVRSGYTFGSGTRLTVV.

This chain uses TRBV3-1 (or the pseudogene TRBV3-2) with TRBJ2-1; D perhaps matches TRBD2 (5 bases). V gave up 4 bases and J gave up 10 bases, with 8 bases separating them. This CDR3 has 11 amino acids. Germline values: CDR1 LGHDT, CDR2 YNNKEL (reference sequence). The CDR3 nucleotides read TGTGCCAGCAGCCGCACGGGGGAGCAGTTCTTC. It is translated as CASSRTGEQFF.

The V and J genes are TRBV9 and TRBJ1-3, with D unresolved. The CDR3 runs to 14 residues. The V and J ends lost 0 bases and 2 bases respectively, with 6 bases between them. In germline, CDR1 is SGDLS, CDR2 YYNGEE. CDR3 sequence: CASSVGGTGNTIYF. CDR3 DNA: TGTGCCAGCAGCGTAGGGGGTACTGGAAACACCATATATTTT. Complete variable domain (other parts from reference TRBV9 and TRBJ1-3): DSGVTQTPKHLITATGQRVTLRCSPRSGDLSVYWYQQSLDQGLQFLIQYYNGEERAKGNILERFSAQQFPDLHSELNLSSLELGDSALYFCASSVGGTGNTIYFGEGSWLTVV.

This sequence joins TRBV14 and TRBJ2-7; possible D gene TRBD2, 5 bases. The V gene's germline CDR1 is SGHDN and CDR2 FVKESK. The V end lost 4 bases, the J end lost 4 bases, and 8 bases lay between the germline ends. This CDR3 region has 12 residues. CDR3 nucleotide sequence: TGTGCCAGCAGCCTTTCGGGGTACGAGCAGTACTTC. It is translated as CASSLSGYEQYF.

The gene calls are TRBV4-3 and TRBJ1-1; no firm D call. CDR1 is LGHNA, CDR2 YSLEER, per germline. The ends were cut back, 0 bases at V and 5 bases at J, with 16 bases in the middle. This CDR3 has 16 amino acids. The CDR3, as DNA: TGCGCCAGCAGCCAAGATCTTGCGGGGAGGTGGACTGAAGCTTTCTTT. Its translation: CASSQDLAGRWTEAFF.

The chain recombines TRBV6-2 or TRBV6-3 with TRBJ1-3, with a weak D call TRBD1 (5 bases). Between the trimmed V and J ends, which lost 0 bases and 2 bases, there was a span of 8 bases. The CDR3 extends over 15 amino acids. CDR1 is MNHEY and CDR2 is SVGEGT in the germline V gene. Here the CDR3 DNA reads TGTGCCAGCAGTTACTCAGGAGGGGCTGGAAACACCATATATTTT. Its protein is CASSYSGGAGNTIYF.

V usage is TRBV30 and J usage is TRBJ2-5; no clear D gene. Looked up from germline, CDR1 is GTSNPN and CDR2 is SVGIG (reference sequence). This CDR3 has 12 amino acids. With 3 bases removed from V and 0 bases from J, the gap between germline ends came to 5 bases. The chain's CDR3 is CAWRVYQETQYF. CDR3 DNA sequence: TGTGCCTGGAGGGTGTACCAAGAGACCCAGTACTTC.

The chain combines TRBV4-3 with TRBJ1-6; D is uncertain. This CDR3 spans 16 amino acids. Germline lookup yields CDR1 LGHNA and CDR2 YSLEER. The V end was cut by 0 bases, the J end by 0 bases, with 6 bases between. The CDR3 reads CASSQDASSYNSPLHF. The CDR3 region has the DNA TGCGCCAGCAGCCAAGACGCGAGCTCCTATAATTCACCCCTCCACTTT.

The rearrangement links TRBV11-3 to TRBJ2-3, with D perhaps being TRBD1 or TRBD2 (6 bases each). The CDR3 totals 15 residues. Trimming left V 5 bases short and J 2 bases short, with 14 bases between. Germline loops: CDR1 SGHNT, CDR2 YENEEA. CDR3 amino acids: CASSQGGPSTDTQYF. The CDR3 DNA sequence: TGTGCCAGCAGCCAAGGGGGGCCCTCCACAGATACGCAGTATTTT. The full variable domain, its missing parts supplied by reference TRBV11-3 and TRBJ2-3, is EAGVVQSPRYKIIEKKQPVAFWCNPISGHNTLYWYLQNLGQGPELLIRYENEEAVDDSQLPKDRFSAERLKGVDSTLKIQPAELGDSAVYLCASSQGGPSTDTQYFGPGTRLTVL.

V gene TRBV30 combines with J gene TRBJ2-3; perhaps TRBD2 as D (6 bases). V lost 2 bases and J 0 bases, leaving 12 bases between the germline ends. This CDR3 is 15 amino acids long. CDR1 and CDR2 (germline): GTSNPN, SVGIG (reference sequence). CDR3 in amino acids: CAWSKGLASTDTQYF. CDR3 nucleotide sequence: TGTGCCTGGAGTAAGGGGCTAGCGAGCACAGATACGCAGTATTTT.

This chain links TRBV4-1 with TRBJ1-2; D is unclear. Germline V gene data show CDR1 as MGHRA and CDR2 as YSYEKL. V dropped 0 bases and J dropped 8 bases, with 13 bases sitting between them. The CDR3 is made up of 14 amino acids. This CDR3 reads CASSQDTHLVGYTF. The CDR3 bases are TGCGCCAGCAGCCAAGATACTCACCTGGTGGGCTACACCTTC.

The chain is built from TRBV19 and TRBJ1-2, with D unresolved. The CDR3 runs 15 residues. The V gene's germline CDR1 is LNHDA and CDR2 SQIVND (reference sequence). Trimming cost V 3 bases and J 2 bases, with 13 bases left between them. CDR3 nucleotides: TGTGCCAGTAGTATCCGTTACGTGGGAAACTATGGCTACACCTTC. Amino acids: CASSIRYVGNYGYTF.

J is TRBJ2-1 and V is TRBV19; 8 nucleotides match TRBD2. Germline V gene sequence: CDR1 LNHDA, CDR2 SQIVND (reference sequence). The V and J ends lost 2 bases and 0 bases, in that order; junction bases with no gene match: 12. This CDR3 region has 19 residues. CDR3 coding DNA: TGTGCCAGTAGTATAAGAAAAGCGGGGGTGATTTACTCCTACAATGAGCAGTTCTTC. It encodes CASSIRKAGVIYSYNEQFF.